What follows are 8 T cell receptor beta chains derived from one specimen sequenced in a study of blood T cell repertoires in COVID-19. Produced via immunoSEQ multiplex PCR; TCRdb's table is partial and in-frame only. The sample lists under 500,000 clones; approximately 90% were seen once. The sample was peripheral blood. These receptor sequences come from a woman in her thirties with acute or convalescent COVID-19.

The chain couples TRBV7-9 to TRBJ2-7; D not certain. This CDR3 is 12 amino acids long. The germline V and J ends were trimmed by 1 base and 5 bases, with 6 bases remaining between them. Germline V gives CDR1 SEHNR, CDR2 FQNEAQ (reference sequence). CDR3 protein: CASSLDLDEQYF. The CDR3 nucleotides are TGTGCCAGCAGCTTAGATCTAGACGAGCAGTACTTC.

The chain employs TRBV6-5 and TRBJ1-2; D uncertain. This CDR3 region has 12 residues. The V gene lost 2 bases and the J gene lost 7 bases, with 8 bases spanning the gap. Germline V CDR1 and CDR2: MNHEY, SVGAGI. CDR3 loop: CASSYGSFGYTF. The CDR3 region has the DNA TGTGCCAGCAGTTACGGTAGCTTTGGCTACACCTTC.

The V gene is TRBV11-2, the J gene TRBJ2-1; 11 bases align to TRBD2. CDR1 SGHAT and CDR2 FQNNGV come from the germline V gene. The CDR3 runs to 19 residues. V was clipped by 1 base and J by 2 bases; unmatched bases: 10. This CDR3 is CASSLAGTSGVGAYNEQFF. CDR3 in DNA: TGTGCCAGCAGCTTAGCAGGGACTAGCGGTGTAGGTGCCTACAATGAGCAGTTCTTC.

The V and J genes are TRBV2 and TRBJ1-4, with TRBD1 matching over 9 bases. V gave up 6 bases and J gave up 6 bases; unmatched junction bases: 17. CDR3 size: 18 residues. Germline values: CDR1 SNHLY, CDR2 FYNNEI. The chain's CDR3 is CASSRGRDRAGPHEKLFF. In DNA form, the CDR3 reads TGTGCCAGCAGCCGGGGGAGGGACAGGGCGGGACCCCATGAAAAACTGTTTTTT.

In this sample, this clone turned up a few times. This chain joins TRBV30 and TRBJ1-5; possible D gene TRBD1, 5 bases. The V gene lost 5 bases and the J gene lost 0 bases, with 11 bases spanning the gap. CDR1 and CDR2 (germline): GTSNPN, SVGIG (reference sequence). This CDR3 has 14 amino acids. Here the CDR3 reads CAWAGGISNQPQHF. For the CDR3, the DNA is TGTGCCTGGGCCGGGGGAATTAGCAATCAGCCCCAGCATTTT. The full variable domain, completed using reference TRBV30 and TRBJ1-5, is SQTIHQWPATLVQPVGSPLSLECTVEGTSNPNLYWYRQAAGRGLQLLFYSVGIGQISSEVPQNLSASRPQDRQFILSSKKLLLSDSGFYLCAWAGGISNQPQHFGDGTRLSIL.

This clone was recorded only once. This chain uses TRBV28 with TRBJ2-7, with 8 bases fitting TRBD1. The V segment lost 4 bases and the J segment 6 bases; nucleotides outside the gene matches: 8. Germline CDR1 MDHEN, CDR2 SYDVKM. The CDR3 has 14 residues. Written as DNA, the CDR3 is TGTGCCAGCAGTTCCCGGGACAGGCCATTCGAGCAGTACTTC. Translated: CASSSRDRPFEQYF.

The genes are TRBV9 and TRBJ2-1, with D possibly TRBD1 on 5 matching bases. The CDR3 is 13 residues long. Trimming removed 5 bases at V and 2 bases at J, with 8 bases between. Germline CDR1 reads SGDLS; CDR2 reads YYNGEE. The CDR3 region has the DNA TGTGCCAGCAGTCAGGGCCCCTACAATGAGCAGTTCTTC. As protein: CASSQGPYNEQFF.

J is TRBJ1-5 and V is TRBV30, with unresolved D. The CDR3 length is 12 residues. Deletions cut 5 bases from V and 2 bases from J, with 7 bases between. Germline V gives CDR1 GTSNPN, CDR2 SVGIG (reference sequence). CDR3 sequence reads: CAWGSGNQPQHF. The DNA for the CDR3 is TGTGCCTGGGGATCCGGCAATCAGCCCCAGCATTTT.